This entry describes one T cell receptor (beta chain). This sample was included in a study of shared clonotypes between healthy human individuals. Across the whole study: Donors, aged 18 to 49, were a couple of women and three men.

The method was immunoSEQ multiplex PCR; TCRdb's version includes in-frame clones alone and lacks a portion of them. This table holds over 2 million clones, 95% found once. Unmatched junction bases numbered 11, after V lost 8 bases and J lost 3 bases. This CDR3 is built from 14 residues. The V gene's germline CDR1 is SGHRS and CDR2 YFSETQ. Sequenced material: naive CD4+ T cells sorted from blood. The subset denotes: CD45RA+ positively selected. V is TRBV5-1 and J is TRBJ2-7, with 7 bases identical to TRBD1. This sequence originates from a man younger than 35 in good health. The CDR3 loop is CASGTAAGGYEQYF. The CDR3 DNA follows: TGCGCCAGTGGGACAGCCGCAGGAGGCTACGAGCAGTACTTC. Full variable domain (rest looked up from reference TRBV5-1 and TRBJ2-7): KAGVTQTPRYLIKTRGQQVTLSCSPISGHRSVSWYQQTPGQGLQFLFEYFSETQRNKGNFPGRFSGRQFSNSRSEMNVSTLELGDSALYLCASGTAAGGYEQYFGPGTRLTVT.